The 32 T cell receptor beta chains given below trace back to one sample, sequenced in a study of identifying expanded T cells in peripheral blood. Profiled with immunoSEQ multiplex PCR; TCRdb holds only in-frame clones, not every one. The sample yields over 85,000 clones, roughly 85% seen once. What was sequenced was blood. These receptors all stem from a person aged 18-70 years in good health.

This chain joins TRBV5-5 and TRBJ1-2, with a weak D call TRBD1 (5 bases). V dropped 4 bases and J dropped 5 bases, with 9 bases sitting between them. The CDR3 runs 12 residues. In germline, CDR1 is SGHKS, CDR2 YYEKEE (reference sequence). CDR3: CASSPQGYGYTF. In nucleotides, the CDR3 is TGTGCCAGCAGCCCCCAGGGTTATGGCTACACCTTC.

V gene TRBV2 combines with J gene TRBJ2-6, with D perhaps TRBD1 (5 bases). Germline V gives CDR1 SNHLY, CDR2 FYNNEI. This CDR3 spans 15 amino acids. V was clipped by 4 bases and J by 1 base, with 8 bases between them. The CDR3 DNA reads as TGTGCCAGCAGTGCAGGGTTGTCTGGGGCCAACGTCCTGACTTTC. Translating gives CASSAGLSGANVLTF.

There are a few counts of this clone. Given the absence of the conserved phenylalanine or tryptophan at the CDR3 end, a read error is likely. The DNA is left out, because the CDR3 cannot be placed on it with certainty; the CDR3 is given as TCRdb lists it. The chain joins TRBV7-8 to TRBJ1-2. Inclusive of both ends, the CDR3 amounts to 13 amino acids. Germline CDR1 is SGHVS and CDR2 is FQNEAQ. The CDR3 spells CASSLGTYRPPVL.

The J gene is TRBJ2-7, the V gene TRBV14, with TRBD2 as a possible D gene (5 bases). This CDR3 is 15 amino acids long. Per germline, CDR1 SGHDN and CDR2 FVKESK. V lost 6 bases and J 6 bases, leaving 21 bases between the germline ends. This CDR3 is CASRGSEGSFGEQYF. DNA of the CDR3: TGTGCCAGCAGGGGGTCTGAAGGGAGTTTCGGCGAGCAGTACTTC.

The rearrangement uses TRBV6-5 and TRBJ2-5; D uncertain. Per germline, CDR1 MNHEY and CDR2 SVGAGI. This CDR3 contains 13 residues. Trimming removed 4 bases from V and 6 bases from J, with 12 bases in between. The CDR3 DNA reads TGTGCCAGCAGTTTTGCCTTTCGGAAGACCCAGTACTTC. This gives the protein CASSFAFRKTQYF.

This clone was found a few times. This sequence joins TRBV6-5 and TRBJ1-1, with 10 bases aligning to TRBD1. The CDR3 has 14 amino acids. The V segment lost 6 bases and the J segment 7 bases; nucleotides outside the gene matches: 8. CDR1 and CDR2 from the germline V gene are MNHEY and SVGAGI. CDR3 residues: CASRGVTGGYEAFF. CDR3 bases: TGTGCCAGCAGGGGGGTGACAGGGGGCTATGAAGCTTTCTTT.

The chain couples TRBV14 to TRBJ2-3; tentative D call: TRBD1 (6 bases). Germline lookup yields CDR1 SGHDN and CDR2 FVKESK. V lost 0 bases and J 10 bases, leaving 14 bases between the germline ends. The CDR3 loop spans 14 amino acids. CDR3 coding DNA: TGTGCCAGCAGCCAAGATCCCCAAACAGGGTCGCAGTATTTT. The encoded protein is CASSQDPQTGSQYF.

The chain recombines TRBV11-2 with TRBJ1-3, with TRBD1 as a possible D gene (6 bases). Germline CDR1 reads SGHAT; CDR2 reads FQNNGV. Trimming stripped 4 bases from V and 4 bases from J, with 14 bases between. The CDR3 spans 15 residues. Here the CDR3 reads CASSSRRQAGNTIYF. CDR3 bases: TGTGCCAGCAGCTCCCGGCGACAGGCCGGAAACACCATATATTTT.

This clone occurred once. The chain joins TRBV28 to TRBJ1-5; D unresolved. Germline V gives CDR1 MDHEN, CDR2 SYDVKM. Between the trimmed V and J ends, which lost 3 bases and 9 bases, there was a span of 9 bases. CDR3 length: 12 residues. CDR3 in DNA: TGTGCCAGCAGTTTTCCCCTTGGGCCCCAGCATTTT. Translated, it gives CASSFPLGPQHF.

The chain links TRBV9 to TRBJ1-2; weak D call: TRBD1 (6 bases). Germline V CDR1 and CDR2: SGDLS, YYNGEE. Between the trimmed V and J ends, which lost 4 bases and 3 bases, there was a span of 16 bases. CDR3 length equals 15 residues. This CDR3 is CASSTRGEGYYGYTF. The CDR3 DNA sequence: TGTGCCAGCAGCACTAGGGGGGAAGGGTACTATGGCTACACCTTC.

This clone came up once. DNA for the CDR3: TGCGCCAGCCGGACAGGGGAGGCCGGGGAGCTGTTTTTT. Translated: CASRTGEAGELFF. V and J are TRBV10-2 and TRBJ2-2; 9 positions match TRBD1. The CDR3 is 13 residues long. V trimming: 8 bases; J trimming: 6 bases; junction bases outside the gene matches: 4. Germline CDR1 reads WSHSY; CDR2 reads SAAADI.

The chain has TRBV5-4 and TRBJ2-5; D call uncertain. This CDR3 has 13 residues. V lost 0 bases, J lost 5 bases, and 8 bases lay in between. Looked up from germline, CDR1 is SGHNT and CDR2 is YYREEE (reference sequence). CDR3 region: CASSLVPRETQYF. The CDR3 coding sequence is TGTGCCAGCAGCTTGGTGCCTCGCGAGACCCAGTACTTC.

This clone has only one observation. The chain combines TRBV5-1 with TRBJ2-1, with 10 nucleotides matching TRBD1. CDR3 length equals 15 residues. V was pared by 3 bases and J by 8 bases, with 8 bases of the junction left unmatched. In germline, CDR1 is SGHRS, CDR2 YFSETQ. The CDR3 here is CASSYDRGRLDEQFF. In DNA, the CDR3 is TGCGCCAGCAGCTATGACAGGGGGCGCTTGGATGAGCAGTTCTTC.

This chain uses TRBV6-5 with TRBJ1-1, with D uncertain. The germline CDR1 and CDR2 sequences are MNHEY and SVGAGI. V dropped 8 bases and J dropped 1 base, with 5 bases sitting between them. The CDR3 length is 11 residues. CDR3 loop: CASLWNTEAFF. DNA for the CDR3: TGTGCCAGCCTTTGGAACACTGAAGCTTTCTTT.

The rearrangement joins TRBV27 to TRBJ1-2, with unresolved D. The CDR3 contains 13 residues. V dropped 0 bases and J dropped 8 bases, with 10 bases sitting between them. Germline V lookup: CDR1 MNHEY, CDR2 SMNVEV (reference sequence). CDR3 protein: CASSLSVVQGYTF. As DNA, the CDR3 is TGTGCCAGCAGTTTATCGGTAGTTCAGGGCTACACCTTC.

The V gene is TRBV19, the J gene TRBJ1-6; 8 bases line up with TRBD1. Germline lookup yields CDR1 LNHDA and CDR2 SQIVND (reference sequence). The CDR3 loop spans 16 amino acids. J was trimmed by 7 bases and V by 6 bases; bases with no gene match: 11. CDR3 bases: TGTGCCAGTAGGAAGGGGACAGGCCAAGGAAATTCACCCCTCCACTTT. Translated, it gives CASRKGTGQGNSPLHF.

The chain uses TRBV27 and TRBJ1-1, with a tentative D call TRBD1 (6 bases). Germline V CDR1 and CDR2: MNHEY, SMNVEV (reference sequence). CDR3 size: 13 residues. Trimming took off 0 bases at V and 9 bases at J, with 11 bases between the two ends. CDR3 bases: TGTGCCAGCAGTTTATCGAGGGGGGACAAAGCTTTCTTT. It specifies CASSLSRGDKAFF.

The chain employs TRBV6-6 and TRBJ1-4, with no clear D. The germline V gene has CDR1 MNHNY and CDR2 SVGAGI (reference sequence). The CDR3 runs 15 residues. The V and J ends lost 4 bases and 0 bases respectively, with 9 bases between them. CDR3 DNA: TGTGCCAGCAGTTTAAATCCAGCAACTAATGAAAAACTGTTTTTT. Encoded protein: CASSLNPATNEKLFF.

The chain links TRBV11-2 to TRBJ2-1, with 7 bases that match TRBD1. The junction had 7 bases not matched to a gene; V was cut back by 1 base and J by 10 bases. This CDR3 comprises 14 residues. CDR1 and CDR2 from the germline V gene are SGHAT and FQNNGV. CDR3 in amino acids: CASSLGVVGQEQFF. CDR3 DNA sequence: TGTGCCAGCAGCTTAGGGGTTGTGGGACAGGAGCAGTTCTTC.

This clone was observed a single time. The chain employs TRBV5-1 and TRBJ1-4, with 9 bases aligning to TRBD1. The CDR3 loop spans 14 amino acids. Per the germline V gene, CDR1 is SGHRS and CDR2 is YFSETQ. V gave up 4 bases and J gave up 8 bases; unmatched junction bases: 6. CDR3 DNA: TGCGCCAGCAGCGCCGGACAGGGGTTCGAAAAACTGTTTTTT. It specifies CASSAGQGFEKLFF.

The chain has TRBV4-1 and TRBJ2-5; 7 bases align to TRBD1. The length of the CDR3 is 15 residues. CDR1 and CDR2 from the germline V gene are MGHRA and YSYEKL. The V gene end was trimmed by 3 bases and the J gene end by 4 bases; junction bases not matched to a gene: 8. This CDR3 is CASSHGRTGGETQYF. The CDR3, as DNA: TGCGCCAGCAGCCATGGACGGACAGGTGGAGAGACCCAGTACTTC.

The chain is built from TRBV19 and TRBJ2-6; tentatively, D is TRBD2 (6 bases). The V gene's germline CDR1 is LNHDA and CDR2 SQIVND (reference sequence). Trimming removed 5 bases from V and 0 bases from J, with 14 bases in between. There are 17 residues in the CDR3. CDR3: CASSLGRAGSGANVLTF. In DNA, the CDR3 is TGTGCCAGTAGTTTGGGAAGAGCGGGCTCTGGGGCCAACGTCCTGACTTTC.

The chain combines TRBV5-6 with TRBJ1-2; 7 bases agree with TRBD1. Trimming at V came to 5 bases and at J to 4 bases, leaving 8 bases not matched to a gene. Germline lookup yields CDR1 SGHDT and CDR2 YYEEEE. The CDR3 consists of 14 residues. Written as DNA, the CDR3 is TGTGCCAGCAGATCTGCCGGGACAGCCTATGGCTACACCTTC. Its protein product is CASRSAGTAYGYTF.

V is TRBV16 and J is TRBJ1-5, with D uncertain. CDR3 length equals 14 residues. Per germline, CDR1 KGHSY and CDR2 FQNENV. V shed 2 bases and J shed 0 bases, with 5 bases lying between them. CDR3 nucleotides: TGTGCCAGCAGCCAAGCCTATAGCAATCAGCCCCAGCATTTT. Protein product: CASSQAYSNQPQHF.

This chain joins TRBV27 and TRBJ2-7; D is undetermined. Trimming pared 6 bases from V and 3 bases from J, leaving 6 bases between. The V gene's germline CDR1 is MNHEY and CDR2 SMNVEV (reference sequence). The length of the CDR3 is 11 residues. CDR3 DNA: TGTGCCAGCAGGGGGAACTACGAGCAGTACTTC. Protein sequence: CASRGNYEQYF.

This chain uses TRBV2 with TRBJ2-3; D might be TRBD1 (5 bases). The CDR3 covers 15 residues. V lost 7 bases and J lost 0, with 14 bases in between. Germline CDR1 and CDR2: SNHLY and FYNNEI. The CDR3 coding sequence is TGTGCCAGCATGTGGGGCTTCTCTAGCACAGATACGCAGTATTTT. Protein: CASMWGFSSTDTQYF.

The chain employs TRBV28 and TRBJ2-7; TRBD2 agrees at 7 bases. The ends lost 6 bases at V and 3 bases at J; junction bases unmatched: 11. CDR1 and CDR2 from the germline V gene are MDHEN and SYDVKM. The CDR3 runs to 15 residues. CDR3 sequence (DNA): TGTGCCAGCAGCCTCTCCGGCGGGAGCTTCTACGAGCAGTACTTC. This translates into CASSLSGGSFYEQYF.

The chain combines TRBV5-1 with TRBJ2-7; 7 positions match TRBD2. Germline V gives CDR1 SGHRS, CDR2 YFSETQ. This CDR3 spans 16 amino acids. The junction had 10 bases not matched to a gene; V was cut back by 4 bases and J by 0 bases. In DNA, the CDR3 is TGCGCCAGCAGCCGGGAAGCGGGACTTAGCTCCTACGAGCAGTACTTC. Residues: CASSREAGLSSYEQYF.

The J gene is TRBJ2-7, the V gene TRBV7-8, with 10 nucleotides matching TRBD2. Looked up from germline, CDR1 is SGHVS and CDR2 is FQNEAQ. The CDR3 has 16 residues. V lost 10 bases to trimming and J lost 0 bases; unmatched junction nucleotides: 12. The CDR3 bases are TGTGCCACGTCGTGGCTAGCGGGGGTTAGCTCCTACGAGCAGTACTTC. Translated: CATSWLAGVSSYEQYF.

In DNA, the CDR3 is TGTGCCAGCAGCTTGCAAGACAGGGCCTACAATGAGCAGTTCTTC. Protein: CASSLQDRAYNEQFF. The gene calls are TRBV9 and TRBJ2-1, with 7 bases matching TRBD1. The CDR3 length is 15 residues. Germline V gene sequence: CDR1 SGDLS, CDR2 YYNGEE. The V segment lost 4 bases and the J segment 2 bases; nucleotides outside the gene matches: 6. Drawing the rest from reference TRBV9 and TRBJ2-1, the complete variable domain is DSGVTQTPKHLITATGQRVTLRCSPRSGDLSVYWYQQSLDQGLQFLIQYYNGEERAKGNILERFSAQQFPDLHSELNLSSLELGDSALYFCASSLQDRAYNEQFFGPGTRLTVL.

J is TRBJ2-2 and V is TRBV19; the match to TRBD2 covers 14 bases. CDR1 is LNHDA, CDR2 SQIVND, per germline (reference sequence). The junction had 7 bases not matched to a gene; V was cut back by 3 bases and J by 4 bases. This CDR3 is built from 18 residues. The CDR3 DNA follows: TGTGCCAGTAGTATTTATCCAGGACTAGCGGGGGGCACCGGGGAGCTGTTTTTT. Protein sequence: CASSIYPGLAGGTGELFF.

This chain uses TRBV7-3 with TRBJ2-7, with a weak D call TRBD2 (6 bases). V lost 5 bases and J lost 5, with 16 bases in between. CDR3 length: 14 amino acids. Germline CDR1 is SGHTA and CDR2 is FQGTGA. CDR3 sequence reads: CASSPSGSGDEQYF. Written as DNA, the CDR3 is TGTGCCAGCAGCCCGAGTGGTAGCGGCGACGAGCAGTACTTC.